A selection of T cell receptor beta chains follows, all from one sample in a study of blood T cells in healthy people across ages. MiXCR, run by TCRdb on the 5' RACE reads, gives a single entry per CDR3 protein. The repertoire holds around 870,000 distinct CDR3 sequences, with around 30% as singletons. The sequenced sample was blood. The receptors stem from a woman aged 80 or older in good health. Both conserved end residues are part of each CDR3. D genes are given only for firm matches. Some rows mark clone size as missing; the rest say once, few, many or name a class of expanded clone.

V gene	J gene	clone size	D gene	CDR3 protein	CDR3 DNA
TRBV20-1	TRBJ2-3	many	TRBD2	CSARLAGPPGDTQYF	TGCAGTGCTAGACTAGCGGGCCCCCCGGGCGATACGCAGTATTTT
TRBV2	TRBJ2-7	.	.	CASSEVGGAYEQYF	TGTGCCAGCAGTGAAGTAGGGGGTGCCTACGAGCAGTACTTC
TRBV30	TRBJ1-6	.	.	CACLFREAESPLHF	TGTGCCTGCCTGTTCCGAGAGGCGGAATCACCCCTCCACTTT
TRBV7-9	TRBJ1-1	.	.	CASSFDLTENTEAFF	TGTGCCAGCAGCTTCGATCTTACAGAGAACACTGAAGCTTTCTTT
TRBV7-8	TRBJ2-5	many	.	CASSFNEVGRQQYF	TGTGCCAGCAGCTTTAATGAGGTGGGCAGGCAGCAGTACTTC
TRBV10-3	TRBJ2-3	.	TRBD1	CAISDRDRAADTQYF	TGTGCCATCAGTGACCGGGACAGGGCAGCAGATACGCAGTATTTT
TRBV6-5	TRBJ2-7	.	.	CASSPRDMPYEQYF	TGTGCCAGTAGTCCCCGGGACATGCCCTACGAGCAGTACTTC
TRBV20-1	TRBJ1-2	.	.	CSARRKQLNYGYTF	TGCAGTGCTAGACGTAAGCAGCTTAACTATGGCTACACCTTC
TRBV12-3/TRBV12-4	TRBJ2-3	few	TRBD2	CASTPLAGSGDTQYF	TGTGCCAGCACTCCGCTAGCGGGGTCCGGCGATACGCAGTATTTT
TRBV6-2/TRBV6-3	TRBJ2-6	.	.	CASAPSGRLSGANVLTF	TGTGCCAGCGCCCCCTCAGGGAGGCTCTCTGGGGCCAACGTCCTGACTTTC
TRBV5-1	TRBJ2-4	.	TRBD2	CASSLGGLAGGNIQYF	TGCGCCAGCAGCTTGGGTGGACTAGCGGGGGGAAACATTCAGTACTTC